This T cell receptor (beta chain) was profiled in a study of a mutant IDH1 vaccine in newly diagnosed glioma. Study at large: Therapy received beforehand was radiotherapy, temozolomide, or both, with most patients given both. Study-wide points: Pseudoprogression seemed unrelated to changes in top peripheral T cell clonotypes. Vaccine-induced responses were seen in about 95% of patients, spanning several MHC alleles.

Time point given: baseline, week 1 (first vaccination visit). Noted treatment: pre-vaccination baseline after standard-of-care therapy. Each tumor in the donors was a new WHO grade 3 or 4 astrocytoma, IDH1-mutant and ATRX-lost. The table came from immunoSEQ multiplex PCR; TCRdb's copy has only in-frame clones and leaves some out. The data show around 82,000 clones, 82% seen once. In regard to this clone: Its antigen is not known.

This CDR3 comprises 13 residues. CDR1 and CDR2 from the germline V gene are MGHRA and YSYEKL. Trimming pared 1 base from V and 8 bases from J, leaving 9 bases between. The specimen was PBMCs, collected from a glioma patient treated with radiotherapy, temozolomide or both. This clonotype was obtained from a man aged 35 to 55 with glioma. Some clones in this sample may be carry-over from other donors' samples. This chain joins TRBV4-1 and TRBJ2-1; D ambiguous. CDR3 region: CASSQGFLYEQFF. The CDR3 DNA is TGCGCCAGCAGCCAAGGTTTTCTATATGAGCAGTTCTTC.